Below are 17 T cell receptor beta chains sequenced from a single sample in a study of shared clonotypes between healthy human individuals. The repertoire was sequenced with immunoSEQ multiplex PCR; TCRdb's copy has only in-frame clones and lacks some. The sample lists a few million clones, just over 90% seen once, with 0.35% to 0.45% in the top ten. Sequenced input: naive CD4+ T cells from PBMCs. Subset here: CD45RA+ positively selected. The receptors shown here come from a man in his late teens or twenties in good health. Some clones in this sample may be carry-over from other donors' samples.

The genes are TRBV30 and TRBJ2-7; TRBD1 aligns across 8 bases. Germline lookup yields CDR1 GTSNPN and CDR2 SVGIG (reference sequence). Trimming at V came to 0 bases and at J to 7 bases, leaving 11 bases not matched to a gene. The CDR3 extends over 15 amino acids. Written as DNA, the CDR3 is TGTGCCTGGAGTGTTCCGAAGCAGGGGGCTGGAGAGCAGTACTTC. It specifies CAWSVPKQGAGEQYF.

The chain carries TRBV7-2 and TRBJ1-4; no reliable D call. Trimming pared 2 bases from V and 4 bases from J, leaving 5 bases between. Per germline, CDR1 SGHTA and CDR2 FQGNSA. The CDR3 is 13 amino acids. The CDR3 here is CASSLLFNEKLFF. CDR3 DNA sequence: TGTGCCAGCAGCTTACTGTTTAATGAAAAACTGTTTTTT.

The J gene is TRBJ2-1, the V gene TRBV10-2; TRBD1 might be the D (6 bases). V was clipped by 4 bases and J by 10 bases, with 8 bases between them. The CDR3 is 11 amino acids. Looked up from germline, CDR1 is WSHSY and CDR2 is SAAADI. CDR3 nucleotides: TGCGCCAGCAGTGGTGGGGGCGAGCAGTTCTTC. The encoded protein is CASSGGGEQFF.

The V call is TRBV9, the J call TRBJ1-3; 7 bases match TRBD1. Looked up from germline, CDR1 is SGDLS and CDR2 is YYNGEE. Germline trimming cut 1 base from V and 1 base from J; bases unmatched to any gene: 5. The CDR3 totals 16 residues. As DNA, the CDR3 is TGTGCCAGCAGCGTAACCATGGGACAGTCTGGAAACACCATATATTTT. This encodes CASSVTMGQSGNTIYF. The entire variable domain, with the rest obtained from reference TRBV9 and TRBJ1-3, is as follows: DSGVTQTPKHLITATGQRVTLRCSPRSGDLSVYWYQQSLDQGLQFLIQYYNGEERAKGNILERFSAQQFPDLHSELNLSSLELGDSALYFCASSVTMGQSGNTIYFGEGSWLTVV.

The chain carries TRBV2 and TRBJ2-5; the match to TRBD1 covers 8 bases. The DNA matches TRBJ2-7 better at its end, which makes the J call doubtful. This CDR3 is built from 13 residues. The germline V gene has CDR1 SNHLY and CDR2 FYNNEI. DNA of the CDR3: TGTGCCAGCAGAATAGGACAGGGAGGCGAGCAGTACTTC. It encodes CASRIGQGGEQYF.

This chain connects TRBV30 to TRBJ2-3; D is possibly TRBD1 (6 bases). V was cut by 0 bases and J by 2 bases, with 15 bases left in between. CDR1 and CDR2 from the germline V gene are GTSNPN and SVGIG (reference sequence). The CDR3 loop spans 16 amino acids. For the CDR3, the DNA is TGTGCCTGGAGTGTACTAAGGGCAGGGGTCACAGATACGCAGTATTTT. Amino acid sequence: CAWSVLRAGVTDTQYF.

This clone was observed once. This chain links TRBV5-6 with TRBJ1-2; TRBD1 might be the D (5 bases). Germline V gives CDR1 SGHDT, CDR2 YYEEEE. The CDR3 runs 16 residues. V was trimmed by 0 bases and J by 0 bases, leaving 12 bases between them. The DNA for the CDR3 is TGTGCCAGCAGCTTGGGTCCAGGGCCGGCTAACTATGGCTACACCTTC. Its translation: CASSLGPGPANYGYTF.

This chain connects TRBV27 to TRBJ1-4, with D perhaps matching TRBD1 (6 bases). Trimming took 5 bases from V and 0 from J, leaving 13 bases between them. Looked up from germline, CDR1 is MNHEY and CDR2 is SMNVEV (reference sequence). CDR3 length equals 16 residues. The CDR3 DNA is TGTGCCAGCAGTCCCTGGACAGCTTCAACTAATGAAAAACTGTTTTTT. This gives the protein CASSPWTASTNEKLFF. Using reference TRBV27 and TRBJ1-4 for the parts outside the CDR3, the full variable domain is EAQVTQNPRYLITVTGKKLTVTCSQNMNHEYMSWYRQDPGLGLRQIYYSMNVEVTDKGDVPEGYKVSRKEKRNFPLILESPSPNQTSLYFCASSPWTASTNEKLFFGSGTQLSVL.

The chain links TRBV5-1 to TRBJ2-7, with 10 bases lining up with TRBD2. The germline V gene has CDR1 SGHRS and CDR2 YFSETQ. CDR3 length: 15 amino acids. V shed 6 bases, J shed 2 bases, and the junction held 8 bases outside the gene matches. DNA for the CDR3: TGCGCCAGCACACTAGCGGGAACAAGAACCTACGAGCAGTACTTC. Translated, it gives CASTLAGTRTYEQYF. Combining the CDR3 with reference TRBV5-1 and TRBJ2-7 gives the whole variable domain KAGVTQTPRYLIKTRGQQVTLSCSPISGHRSVSWYQQTPGQGLQFLFEYFSETQRNKGNFPGRFSGRQFSNSRSEMNVSTLELGDSALYLCASTLAGTRTYEQYFGPGTRLTVT.

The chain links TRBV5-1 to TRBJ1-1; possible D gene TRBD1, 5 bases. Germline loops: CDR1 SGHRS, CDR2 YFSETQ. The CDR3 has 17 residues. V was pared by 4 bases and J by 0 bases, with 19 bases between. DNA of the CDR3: TGCGCCAGCAGCCCAACGCTGACCCAGGGTGTGAACACTGAAGCTTTCTTT. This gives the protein CASSPTLTQGVNTEAFF.

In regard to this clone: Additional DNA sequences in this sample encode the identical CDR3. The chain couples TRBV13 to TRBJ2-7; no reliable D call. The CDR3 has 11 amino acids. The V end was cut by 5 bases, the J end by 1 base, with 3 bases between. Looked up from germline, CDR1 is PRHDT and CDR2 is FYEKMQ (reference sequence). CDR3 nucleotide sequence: TGTGCCAGCAGCACTTCCTACGAGCAGTACTTC. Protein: CASSTSYEQYF.

The CDR3 region has the DNA TGCAGTGCTAGAGATCCTTCGGGGCCTTTCTTT. It encodes CSARDPSGPFF. The rearrangement links TRBV20-1 to TRBJ1-1; possibly TRBD1 for D (5 bases). Germline V gene sequence: CDR1 DFQATT, CDR2 SNEGSKA (reference sequence). This CDR3 comprises 11 residues. The ends were cut back, 0 bases at V and 12 bases at J, with 11 bases in the middle.

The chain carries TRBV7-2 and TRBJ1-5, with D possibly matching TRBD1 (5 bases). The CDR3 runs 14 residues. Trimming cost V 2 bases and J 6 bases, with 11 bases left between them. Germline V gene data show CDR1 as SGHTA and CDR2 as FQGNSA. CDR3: CASSLLPQGQPQHF. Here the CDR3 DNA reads TGTGCCAGCAGCTTACTACCCCAGGGTCAGCCCCAGCATTTT.

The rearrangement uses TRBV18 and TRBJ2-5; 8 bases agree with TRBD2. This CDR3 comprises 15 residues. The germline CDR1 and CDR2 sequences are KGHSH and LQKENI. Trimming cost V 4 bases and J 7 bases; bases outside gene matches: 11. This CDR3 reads CASSQGAGDMATQYF. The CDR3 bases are TGTGCCAGCTCACAAGGAGCGGGAGACATGGCGACCCAGTACTTC.

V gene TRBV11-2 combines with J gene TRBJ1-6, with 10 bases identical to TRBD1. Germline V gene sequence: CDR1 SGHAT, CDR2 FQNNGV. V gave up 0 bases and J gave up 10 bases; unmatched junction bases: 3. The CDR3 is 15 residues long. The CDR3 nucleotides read TGTGCCAGCAGCTTAGATGGGACAGGGGTGTCACCCCTCCACTTT. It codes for CASSLDGTGVSPLHF. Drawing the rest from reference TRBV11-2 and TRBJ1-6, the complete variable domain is EAGVAQSPRYKIIEKRQSVAFWCNPISGHATLYWYQQILGQGPKLLIQFQNNGVVDDSQLPKDRFSAERLKGVDSTLKIQPAKLEDSAVYLCASSLDGTGVSPLHFGNGTRLTVT.

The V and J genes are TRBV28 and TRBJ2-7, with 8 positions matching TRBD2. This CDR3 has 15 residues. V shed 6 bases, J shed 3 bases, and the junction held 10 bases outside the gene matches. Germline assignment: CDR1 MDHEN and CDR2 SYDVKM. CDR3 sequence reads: CASSPTSGLLYEQYF. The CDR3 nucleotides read TGTGCCAGCAGCCCTACTAGCGGTCTCCTCTACGAGCAGTACTTC.

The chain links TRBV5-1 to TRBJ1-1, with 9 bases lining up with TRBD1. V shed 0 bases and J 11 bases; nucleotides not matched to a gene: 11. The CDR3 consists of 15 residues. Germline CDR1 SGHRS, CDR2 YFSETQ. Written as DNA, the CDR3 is TGCGCCAGCAGCTTGGCCCGTCTGGGACAGGGATATGCTTTCTTT. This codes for CASSLARLGQGYAFF.